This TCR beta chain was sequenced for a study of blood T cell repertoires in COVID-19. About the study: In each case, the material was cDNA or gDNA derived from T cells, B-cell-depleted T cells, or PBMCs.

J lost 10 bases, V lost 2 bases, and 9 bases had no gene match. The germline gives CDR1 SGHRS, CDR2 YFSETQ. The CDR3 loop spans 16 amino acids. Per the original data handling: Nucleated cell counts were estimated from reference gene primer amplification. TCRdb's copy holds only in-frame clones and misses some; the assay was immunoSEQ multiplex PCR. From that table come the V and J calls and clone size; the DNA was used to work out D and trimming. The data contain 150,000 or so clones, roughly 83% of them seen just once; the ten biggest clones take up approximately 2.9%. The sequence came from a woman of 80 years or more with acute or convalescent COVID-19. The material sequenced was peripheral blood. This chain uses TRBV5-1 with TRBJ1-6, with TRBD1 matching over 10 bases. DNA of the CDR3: TGCGCCAGCAGCTTCTCCGGACAGGGGGATCGATCACCCCTCCACTTT. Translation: CASSFSGQGDRSPLHF.